This T cell receptor beta chain was recorded in a study of cytomegalovirus exposure and HLA in healthy donors. Points from the study as a whole: Presence/absence analyses rested on an assumption that sequencing depth was roughly uniform across donors.

The PCR used 60 Vbeta and 13 Jbeta primers. As handled by the study authors: A later analysis tallied 87 million or so unique TCR beta chains, around 9.9 million of them shared. This table comes from immunoSEQ multiplex PCR, and its TCRdb copy is limited to in-frame clones, with some not included. V, J and clone size reflect that table, while D and trimming were determined from the DNA. Of around 110,000 clones listed, roughly 73% are singletons. In regard to this clone: Its antigen remains unknown.

Donors were nominally healthy when sampled, though unrecorded immune exposures were likely. CDR1 is WNHNN and CDR2 is SYGVQD in the germline V gene (reference sequence). The CDR3 covers 12 residues. V was pared by 6 bases and J by 5 bases, with 9 bases between. Sequenced sample: PBMCs. The TCR originated in a young man in good health and CMV-seronegative. The rearrangement links TRBV10-1 to TRBJ2-3, with a possible D match to TRBD2 (6 bases). CDR3 in DNA: TGCGCCAGCAGGGGAGCGGGAGATACGCAGTATTTT. Translating gives CASRGAGDTQYF.